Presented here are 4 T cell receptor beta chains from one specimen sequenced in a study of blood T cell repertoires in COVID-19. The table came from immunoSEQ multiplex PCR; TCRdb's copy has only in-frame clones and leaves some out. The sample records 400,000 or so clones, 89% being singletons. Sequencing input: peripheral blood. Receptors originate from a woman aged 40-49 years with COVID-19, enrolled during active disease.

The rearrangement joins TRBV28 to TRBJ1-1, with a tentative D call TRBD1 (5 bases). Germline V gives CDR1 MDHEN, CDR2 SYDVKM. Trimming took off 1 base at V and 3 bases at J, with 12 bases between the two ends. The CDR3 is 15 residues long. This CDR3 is CASSLSVGVHTEAFF. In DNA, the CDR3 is TGTGCCAGCAGTTTATCGGTAGGGGTGCACACTGAAGCTTTCTTT. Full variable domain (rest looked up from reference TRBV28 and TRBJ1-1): DVKVTQSSRYLVKRTGEKVFLECVQDMDHENMFWYRQDPGLGLRLIYFSYDVKMKEKGDIPEGYSVSREKKERFSLILESASTNQTSMYLCASSLSVGVHTEAFFGQGTRLTVV.

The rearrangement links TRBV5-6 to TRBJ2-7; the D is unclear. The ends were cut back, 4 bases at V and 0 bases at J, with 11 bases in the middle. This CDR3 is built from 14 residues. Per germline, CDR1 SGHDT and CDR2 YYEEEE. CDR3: CASSPQLSSYEQYF. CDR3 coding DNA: TGTGCCAGCAGCCCACAGTTAAGCTCCTACGAGCAGTACTTC.

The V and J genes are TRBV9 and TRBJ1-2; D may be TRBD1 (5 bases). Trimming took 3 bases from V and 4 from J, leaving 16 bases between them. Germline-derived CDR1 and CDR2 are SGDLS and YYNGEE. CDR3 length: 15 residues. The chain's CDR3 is CASSAGGWGPYGYTF. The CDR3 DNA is TGTGCCAGCAGCGCCGGGGGTTGGGGCCCCTATGGCTACACCTTC.

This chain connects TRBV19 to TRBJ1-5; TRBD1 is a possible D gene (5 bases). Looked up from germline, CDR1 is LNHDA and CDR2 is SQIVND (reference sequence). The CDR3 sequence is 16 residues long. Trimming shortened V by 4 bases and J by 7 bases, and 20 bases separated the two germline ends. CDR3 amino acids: CASSTFHRGGDQPQHF. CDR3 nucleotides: TGTGCCAGTAGTACCTTTCATAGGGGCGGGGACCAGCCCCAGCATTTT.